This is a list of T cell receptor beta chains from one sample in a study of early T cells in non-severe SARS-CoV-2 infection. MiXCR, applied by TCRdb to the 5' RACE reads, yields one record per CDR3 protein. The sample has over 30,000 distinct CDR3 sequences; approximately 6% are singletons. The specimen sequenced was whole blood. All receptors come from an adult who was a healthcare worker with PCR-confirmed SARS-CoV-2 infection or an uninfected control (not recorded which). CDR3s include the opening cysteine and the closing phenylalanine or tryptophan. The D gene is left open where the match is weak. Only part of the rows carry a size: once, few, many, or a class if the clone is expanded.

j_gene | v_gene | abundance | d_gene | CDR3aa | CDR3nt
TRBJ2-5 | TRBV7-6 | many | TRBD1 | CASSPPVPGQQETQYF | TGTGCCAGCAGCCCGCCCGTCCCGGGACAGCAAGAGACCCAGTACTTC
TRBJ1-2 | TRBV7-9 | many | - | CASSFDRMGGYTF | TGTGCCAGCAGTTTTGACAGGATGGGCGGCTACACCTTC
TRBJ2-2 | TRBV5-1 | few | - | CASSATSTGELFF | TGCGCCAGCAGCGCCACTAGCACGGGGGAGCTGTTTTTT
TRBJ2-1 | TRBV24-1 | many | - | CATSDSLGGTYNEQFF | TGTGCCACCAGTGATTCCCTGGGGGGAACCTACAATGAGCAGTTCTTC
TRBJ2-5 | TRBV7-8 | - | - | CASSLGEAETQYF | TGTGCCAGCAGCTTAGGGGAGGCGGAGACCCAGTACTTC
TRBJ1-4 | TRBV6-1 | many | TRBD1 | CASSQTGRREKLFF | TGTGCCAGCAGCCAGACAGGGAGGAGGGAAAAACTGTTTTTT
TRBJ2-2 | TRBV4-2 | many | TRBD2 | CASSQVRASGKNTGELFF | TGTGCCAGCAGCCAAGTTCGGGCTAGCGGAAAGAACACCGGGGAGCTGTTTTTT
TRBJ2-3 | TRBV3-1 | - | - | CASLADHTDTQYF | TGTGCCAGCCTGGCGGATCACACAGATACGCAGTATTTT
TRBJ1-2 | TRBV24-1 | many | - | CATTDGGGYTF | TGTGCCACCACTGACGGCGGTGGCTACACCTTC
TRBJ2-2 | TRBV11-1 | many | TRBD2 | CASSHKLAGANTGELFF | TGTGCCAGCAGCCACAAACTAGCGGGAGCTAACACCGGGGAGCTGTTTTTT
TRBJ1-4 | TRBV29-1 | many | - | CSVRRDEKLFF | TGCAGCGTGCGACGAGATGAAAAACTGTTTTTT
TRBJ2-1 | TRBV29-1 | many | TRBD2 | CSVATGLAAPNEQFF | TGCAGCGTTGCTACCGGACTAGCGGCACCAAATGAGCAGTTCTTC
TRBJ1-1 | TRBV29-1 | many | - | CSGQNREDTEAFF | TGCAGCGGACAAAACAGGGAGGACACTGAAGCTTTCTTT
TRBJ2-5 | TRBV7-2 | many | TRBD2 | CASSLLAGGQETQYF | TGTGCCAGCAGCTTATTAGCGGGAGGTCAAGAGACCCAGTACTTC
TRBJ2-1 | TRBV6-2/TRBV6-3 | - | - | CASSYQPGAAEQFF | TGTGCCAGCAGCTATCAACCCGGGGCGGCTGAGCAGTTCTTC
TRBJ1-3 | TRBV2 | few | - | CASNYLSSGNTIYF | TGTGCCAGCAATTATCTTAGCTCTGGAAACACCATATATTTT
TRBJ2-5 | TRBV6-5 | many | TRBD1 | CASSSHRGQETQYF | TGTGCCAGCAGTTCCCACAGGGGCCAAGAGACCCAGTACTTC
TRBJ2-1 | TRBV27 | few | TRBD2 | CASRSGLAGNNEQFF | TGTGCCAGCAGGTCGGGACTAGCGGGGAACAATGAGCAGTTCTTC
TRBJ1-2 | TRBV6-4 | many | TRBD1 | CASSAGQGNYGYTF | TGTGCCAGCAGTGCCGGACAGGGAAACTATGGCTACACCTTC
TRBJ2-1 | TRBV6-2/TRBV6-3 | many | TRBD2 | CASSSSPLAGVVNEQFF | TGTGCCAGCAGTTCTTCTCCCCTAGCGGGAGTAGTCAATGAGCAGTTCTTC
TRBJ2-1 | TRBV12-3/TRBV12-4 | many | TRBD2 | CASRRTGTSFHNEQFF | TGTGCCAGCAGACGGACCGGGACTAGCTTCCACAATGAGCAGTTCTTC
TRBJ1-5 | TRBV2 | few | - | CASSIGTENQPQHF | TGTGCCAGCAGCATTGGGACGGAGAATCAGCCCCAGCATTTT
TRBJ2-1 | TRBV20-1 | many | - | CSARVRTRSYNEQFF | TGCAGTGCTAGAGTGAGGACCCGCTCCTACAATGAGCAGTTCTTC
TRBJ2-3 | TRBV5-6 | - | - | CASSWRDGTDTQYF | TGTGCCAGCAGCTGGCGGGACGGCACAGATACGCAGTATTTT
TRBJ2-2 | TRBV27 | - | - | CASSFQVNTGELFF | TGTGCCAGCAGTTTTCAGGTTAACACCGGGGAGCTGTTTTTT
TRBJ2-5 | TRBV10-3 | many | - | CAISDGNQETQYF | TGTGCCATCAGTGACGGGAACCAAGAGACCCAGTACTTC
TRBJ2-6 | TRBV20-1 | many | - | CSAREGAGANVLTF | TGCAGTGCTAGAGAGGGGGCCGGGGCCAACGTCCTGACTTTC
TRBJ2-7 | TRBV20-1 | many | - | CSAAGTPNYEQYF | TGCAGTGCCGCTGGGACACCAAACTACGAGCAGTACTTC
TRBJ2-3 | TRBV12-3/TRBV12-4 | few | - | CASRARRGTDTQYF | TGTGCCAGCAGGGCCCGCCGGGGGACAGATACGCAGTATTTT
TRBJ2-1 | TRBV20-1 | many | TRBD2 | CSASKTSGRIHEQFF | TGCAGTGCTAGCAAGACTAGCGGGAGAATCCATGAGCAGTTCTTC
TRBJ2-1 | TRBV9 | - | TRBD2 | CASSVVAGGPREQFF | TGTGCCAGCAGCGTAGTTGCGGGAGGGCCTCGGGAGCAGTTCTTC
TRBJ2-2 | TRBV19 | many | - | CASRYGGHTGELFF | TGTGCCAGTAGATACGGGGGTCACACCGGGGAGCTGTTTTTT
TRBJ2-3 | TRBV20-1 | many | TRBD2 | CSAGISGSLTDTQYF | TGCAGTGCTGGAATAAGCGGGAGCTTGACAGATACGCAGTATTTT
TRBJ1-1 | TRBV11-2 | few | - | CASSIPRVDTEAFF | TGTGCCAGCAGCATTCCAAGGGTAGACACTGAAGCTTTCTTT